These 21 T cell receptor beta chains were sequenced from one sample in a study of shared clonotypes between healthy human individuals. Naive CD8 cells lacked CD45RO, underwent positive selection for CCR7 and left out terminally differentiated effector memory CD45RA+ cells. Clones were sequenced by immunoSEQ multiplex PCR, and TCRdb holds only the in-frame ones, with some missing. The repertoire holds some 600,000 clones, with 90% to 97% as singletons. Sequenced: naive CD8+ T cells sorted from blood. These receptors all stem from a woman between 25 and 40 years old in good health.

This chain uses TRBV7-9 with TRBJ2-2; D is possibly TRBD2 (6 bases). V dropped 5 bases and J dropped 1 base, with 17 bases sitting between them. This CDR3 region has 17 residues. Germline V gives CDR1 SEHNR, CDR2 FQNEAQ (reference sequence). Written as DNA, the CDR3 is TGTGCCAGCAGCAACTATGGACTATGGCGGAACACCGGGGAGCTGTTTTTT. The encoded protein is CASSNYGLWRNTGELFF.

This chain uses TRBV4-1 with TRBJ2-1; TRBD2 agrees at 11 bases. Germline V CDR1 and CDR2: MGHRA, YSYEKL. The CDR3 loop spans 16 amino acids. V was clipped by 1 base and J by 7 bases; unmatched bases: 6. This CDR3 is CASSQATSGSKNEQFF. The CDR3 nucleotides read TGCGCCAGCAGCCAAGCCACTAGCGGGAGCAAAAATGAGCAGTTCTTC.

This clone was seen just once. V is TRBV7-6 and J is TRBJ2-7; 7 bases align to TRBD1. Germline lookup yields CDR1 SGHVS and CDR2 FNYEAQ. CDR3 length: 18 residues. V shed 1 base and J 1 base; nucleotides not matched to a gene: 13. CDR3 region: CASSLDAWGQPLSYEQYF. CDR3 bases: TGTGCCAGCAGCTTAGATGCATGGGGACAGCCCCTGTCCTACGAGCAGTACTTC.

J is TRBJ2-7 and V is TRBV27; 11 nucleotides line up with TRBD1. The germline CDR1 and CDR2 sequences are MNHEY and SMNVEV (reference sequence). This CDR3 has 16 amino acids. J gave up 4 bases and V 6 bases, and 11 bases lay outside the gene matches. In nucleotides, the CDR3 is TGTGCCAGCAGCTCCCTACGGGACAGGGGGTCATACGAGCAGTACTTC. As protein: CASSSLRDRGSYEQYF.

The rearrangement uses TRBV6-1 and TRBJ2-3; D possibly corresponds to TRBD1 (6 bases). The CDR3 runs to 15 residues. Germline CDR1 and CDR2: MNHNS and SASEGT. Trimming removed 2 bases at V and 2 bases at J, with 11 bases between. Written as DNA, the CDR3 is TGTGCCAGCAGTGAACGCCAGGGGAACACAGATACGCAGTATTTT. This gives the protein CASSERQGNTDTQYF.

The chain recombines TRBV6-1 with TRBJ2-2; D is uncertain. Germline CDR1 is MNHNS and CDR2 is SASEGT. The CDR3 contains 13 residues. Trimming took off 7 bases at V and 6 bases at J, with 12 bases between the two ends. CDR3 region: CASKLVLSGELFF. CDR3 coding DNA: TGTGCCAGCAAACTTGTGCTCTCCGGGGAGCTGTTTTTT.

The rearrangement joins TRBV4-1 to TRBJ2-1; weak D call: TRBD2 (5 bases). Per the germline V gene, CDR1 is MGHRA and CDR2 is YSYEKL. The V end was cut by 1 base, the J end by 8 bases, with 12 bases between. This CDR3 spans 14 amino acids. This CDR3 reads CASSQVSSLDEQFF. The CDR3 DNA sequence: TGCGCCAGCAGCCAAGTATCATCACTAGATGAGCAGTTCTTC.

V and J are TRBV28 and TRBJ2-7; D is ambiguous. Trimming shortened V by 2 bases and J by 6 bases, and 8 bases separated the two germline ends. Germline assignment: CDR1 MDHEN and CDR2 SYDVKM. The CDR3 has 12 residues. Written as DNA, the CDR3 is TGTGCCAGCAGTTTACAGGCCGCCGAGCAGTACTTC. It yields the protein CASSLQAAEQYF. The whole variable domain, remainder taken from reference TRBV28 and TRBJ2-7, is DVKVTQSSRYLVKRTGEKVFLECVQDMDHENMFWYRQDPGLGLRLIYFSYDVKMKEKGDIPEGYSVSREKKERFSLILESASTNQTSMYLCASSLQAAEQYFGPGTRLTVT.

This CDR3 reads CASSQGTSGSGGHTQYF. CDR3 nucleotide sequence: TGCGCCAGCAGCCAGGGGACTAGCGGGAGTGGGGGTCATACGCAGTATTTT. The chain carries TRBV4-1 and TRBJ2-3; 14 positions match TRBD2. CDR1 is MGHRA, CDR2 YSYEKL, per germline. The V segment lost 3 bases and the J segment 7 bases; nucleotides outside the gene matches: 9. The CDR3 extends over 17 amino acids.

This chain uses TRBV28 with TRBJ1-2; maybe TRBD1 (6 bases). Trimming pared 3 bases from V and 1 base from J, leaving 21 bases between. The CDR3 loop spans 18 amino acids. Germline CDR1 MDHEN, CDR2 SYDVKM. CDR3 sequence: CASSLISNRAIFNYGYTF. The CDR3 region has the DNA TGTGCCAGCAGTTTGATCTCGAACAGGGCCATTTTTAACTATGGCTACACCTTC.

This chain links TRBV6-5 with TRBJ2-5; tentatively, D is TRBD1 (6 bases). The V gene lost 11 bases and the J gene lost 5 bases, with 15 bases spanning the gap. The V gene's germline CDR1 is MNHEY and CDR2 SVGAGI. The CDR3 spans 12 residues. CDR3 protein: CASSGAMETQYF. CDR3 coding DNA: TGTGCCTCCTCAGGGGCCATGGAGACCCAGTACTTC.

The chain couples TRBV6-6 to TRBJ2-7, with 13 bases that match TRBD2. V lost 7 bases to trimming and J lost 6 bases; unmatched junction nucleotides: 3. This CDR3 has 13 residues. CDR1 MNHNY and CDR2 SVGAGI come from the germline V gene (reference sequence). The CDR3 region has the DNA TGTGCCAGCAAGGGACTAGCGGGACGCGAGCAGTACTTC. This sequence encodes CASKGLAGREQYF.

The CDR3 sequence: CASSPPSGGAYNEQFF. CDR3 bases: TGTGCCAGCAGCCCCCCCTCGGGAGGGGCCTACAATGAGCAGTTCTTC. V and J are TRBV13 and TRBJ2-1; 8 bases line up with TRBD2. Germline V gene data show CDR1 as PRHDT and CDR2 as FYEKMQ (reference sequence). The ends lost 5 bases at V and 2 bases at J; junction bases unmatched: 8. The CDR3 is 16 residues long.

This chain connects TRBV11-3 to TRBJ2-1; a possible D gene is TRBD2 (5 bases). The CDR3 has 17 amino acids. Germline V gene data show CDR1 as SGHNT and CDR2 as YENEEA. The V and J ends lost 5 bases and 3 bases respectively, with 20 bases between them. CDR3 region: CASSHRVGEPLYNEQFF. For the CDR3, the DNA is TGTGCCAGCAGCCACCGGGTCGGGGAGCCCCTCTACAATGAGCAGTTCTTC.

CDR3 sequence reads: CASIRGLSNSPLHF. The CDR3 bases are TGTGCCTCCATCCGAGGGTTGTCGAATTCACCCCTCCACTTT. J is TRBJ1-6 and V is TRBV2; D is ambiguous. Deletions cut 11 bases from V and 7 bases from J, with 18 bases between. Looked up from germline, CDR1 is SNHLY and CDR2 is FYNNEI. The length of the CDR3 is 14 residues.

Here the CDR3 reads CASSLGNSPLHF. CDR3 sequence (DNA): TGTGCCAGCTCCCTGGGGAATTCACCCCTCCACTTT. This sequence joins TRBV7-9 and TRBJ1-6; D unresolved. Germline CDR1 SEHNR, CDR2 FQNEAQ (reference sequence). There are 12 residues in the CDR3. Trimming stripped 8 bases from V and 7 bases from J, with 9 bases between.

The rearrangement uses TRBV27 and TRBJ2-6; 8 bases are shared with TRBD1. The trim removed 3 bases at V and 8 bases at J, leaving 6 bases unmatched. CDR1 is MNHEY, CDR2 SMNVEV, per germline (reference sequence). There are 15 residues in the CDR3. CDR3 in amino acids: CASSFTGTGSNVLTF. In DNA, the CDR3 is TGTGCCAGCAGTTTCACCGGGACAGGCTCCAACGTCCTGACTTTC. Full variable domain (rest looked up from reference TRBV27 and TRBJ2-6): EAQVTQNPRYLITVTGKKLTVTCSQNMNHEYMSWYRQDPGLGLRQIYYSMNVEVTDKGDVPEGYKVSRKEKRNFPLILESPSPNQTSLYFCASSFTGTGSNVLTFGAGSRLTVL.

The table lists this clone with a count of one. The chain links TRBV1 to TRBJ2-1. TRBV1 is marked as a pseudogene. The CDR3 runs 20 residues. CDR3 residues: CTSSSRSEQWTSPHYNEQFF. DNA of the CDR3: TGCACCAGCAGTTCCCGAAGTGAACAATGGACGAGCCCCCATTACAATGAGCAGTTCTTC.

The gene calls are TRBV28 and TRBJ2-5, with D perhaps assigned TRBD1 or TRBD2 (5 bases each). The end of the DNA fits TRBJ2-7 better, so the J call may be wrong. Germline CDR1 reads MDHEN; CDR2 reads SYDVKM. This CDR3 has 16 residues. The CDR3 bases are TGTGCCAGCAGTGTCTCTCGGGACCCGGACATCAACGAGCAGTACTTC. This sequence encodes CASSVSRDPDINEQYF.

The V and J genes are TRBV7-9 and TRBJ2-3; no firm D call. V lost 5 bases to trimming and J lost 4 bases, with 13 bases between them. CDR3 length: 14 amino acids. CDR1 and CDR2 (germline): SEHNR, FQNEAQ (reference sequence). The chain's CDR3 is CASSQDITADTQYF. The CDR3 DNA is TGTGCCAGCAGCCAGGATATAACGGCAGATACGCAGTATTTT.

DNA of the CDR3: TGTGCCAGTAGTATAATAGTGGCGGGAGGGAACAAAAACATTCAGTACTTC. Its translation: CASSIIVAGGNKNIQYF. V and J are TRBV19 and TRBJ2-4; 9 nucleotides agree with TRBD2. The CDR3 extends over 17 amino acids. Germline CDR1 and CDR2: LNHDA and SQIVND (reference sequence). J gave up 3 bases and V 2 bases, and 8 bases lay outside the gene matches.